Following are 21 T cell receptor beta chains from one sample sequenced in a study of monozygotic twins with cystic fibrosis. The table came from immunoSEQ multiplex PCR; TCRdb's copy has only in-frame clones and leaves some out. This sample has approximately 23,000 clones; about 83% occur once, and the top ten carry 1% to 1.5%. Material for sequencing was blood. Receptors were obtained from a woman aged 25-40 years with cystic fibrosis.

CDR3 amino acids: CAISESPWTADRRNTIYF. CDR3 bases: TGTGCCATCAGTGAGTCTCCTTGGACGGCAGATCGGAGAAACACCATATATTTT. The chain couples TRBV10-3 to TRBJ1-3; D not resolved. This CDR3 has 18 residues. The V and J ends lost 0 bases and 5 bases respectively, with 20 bases between them. Germline CDR1 ENHRY, CDR2 SYGVKD.

There are a few counts of this clone. V and J are TRBV4-1 and TRBJ2-1; perhaps TRBD1 as D (6 bases). V was shortened by 4 bases and J by 4 bases, with 14 bases between the two germline ends. Germline V gene sequence: CDR1 MGHRA, CDR2 YSYEKL. The CDR3 consists of 15 residues. In DNA, the CDR3 is TGCGCCAGCAGCCTCGGGACAAGTTTATACAATGAGCAGTTCTTC. Translation: CASSLGTSLYNEQFF.

The chain joins TRBV7-8 to TRBJ1-4, with a tentative D call TRBD1 (5 bases). Germline V gene data show CDR1 as SGHVS and CDR2 as FQNEAQ. This CDR3 is built from 12 residues. V lost 1 base, J lost 10 bases, and 7 bases lay in between. The CDR3 nucleotides read TGTGCCAGCAGCTTAGTCGGGGGAAAACTGTTTTTT. Protein product: CASSLVGGKLFF.

A single count supports this clone. The V call is TRBV7-9, the J call TRBJ1-2; D is undetermined. Germline V CDR1 and CDR2: SEHNR, FQNEAQ (reference sequence). The V end was cut by 3 bases, the J end by 7 bases, with 9 bases between. The CDR3 is 12 residues long. The CDR3 loop reads CASSFPRSGYTF. CDR3 coding DNA: TGTGCCAGCAGCTTCCCCCGGTCTGGCTACACCTTC.

This chain links TRBV5-1 with TRBJ2-4; D gene uncertain. Trimming took off 1 base at V and 8 bases at J, with 13 bases between the two ends. CDR3 length: 14 residues. Per the germline V gene, CDR1 is SGHRS and CDR2 is YFSETQ. The CDR3 bases are TGCGCCAGCAGCTTGCTTCCGTCAGCTGACATTCAGTACTTC. Its protein is CASSLLPSADIQYF. Full variable domain (missing parts from reference TRBV5-1 and TRBJ2-4): KAGVTQTPRYLIKTRGQQVTLSCSPISGHRSVSWYQQTPGQGLQFLFEYFSETQRNKGNFPGRFSGRQFSNSRSEMNVSTLELGDSALYLCASSLLPSADIQYFGAGTRLSVL.

This clone was recorded only once. This chain joins TRBV6-5 and TRBJ1-2, with 8 bases matching TRBD1. There are 15 residues in the CDR3. The V and J ends lost 4 bases and 2 bases, in that order; junction bases with no gene match: 6. Looked up from germline, CDR1 is MNHEY and CDR2 is SVGAGI. The CDR3: CASSSRTGTNYGYTF. The CDR3 DNA is TGTGCCAGCAGTTCCCGGACAGGGACGAACTATGGCTACACCTTC.

This rearrangement joins TRBV7-7 to TRBJ2-3; D may be TRBD2 (7 bases). The CDR3 has 16 residues. V shed 3 bases and J shed 0 bases, with 13 bases lying between them. Germline V gives CDR1 SSHAT, CDR2 FNYEAQ (reference sequence). The CDR3, as DNA: TGTGCCAGCAGCTTGGGGGGCGGGGGAAGCACAGATACGCAGTATTTT. The encoded protein is CASSLGGGGSTDTQYF.

This chain uses TRBV27 with TRBJ1-2; D is ambiguous. This CDR3 region has 14 residues. Trimming took 3 bases from V and 4 from J, leaving 12 bases between them. The germline gives CDR1 MNHEY, CDR2 SMNVEV (reference sequence). CDR3 in DNA: TGTGCCAGCAGTTTGGGCCAACCGGGCTATGGCTACACCTTC. This codes for CASSLGQPGYGYTF.

This chain uses TRBV7-6 with TRBJ2-7; maybe TRBD1 (6 bases). Trimming removed 1 base at V and 2 bases at J, with 15 bases between. This CDR3 contains 16 residues. CDR1 and CDR2 from the germline V gene are SGHVS and FNYEAQ. The CDR3 DNA sequence: TGTGCCAGCAGCTTAGTTGGGGGCGGCGGGCCCTACGAGCAGTACTTC. Translating it yields CASSLVGGGGPYEQYF.

The chain recombines TRBV12-2 with TRBJ1-6. TRBV12-2 is a documented pseudogene. This CDR3 spans 16 amino acids. The CDR3 bases are TGTGCAAGTCGCTCCCGTAGGAGGGTCGGAGTTTCACCCCTCCACTTT. Translation gives CASRSRRRVGVSPLHF.

The chain carries TRBV7-9 and TRBJ2-1; D is ambiguous. Germline CDR1 is SEHNR and CDR2 is FQNEAQ (reference sequence). The CDR3 contains 14 residues. V shed 1 base and J shed 7 bases, with 11 bases lying between them. DNA of the CDR3: TGTGCCAGCAGCTTAGGGCAGGATTGGAATGAGCAGTTCTTC. This gives the protein CASSLGQDWNEQFF.

V and J are TRBV4-3 and TRBJ1-1; D remains ambiguous. Germline loops: CDR1 LGHNA, CDR2 YSLEER. Trimming left V 0 bases short and J 5 bases short, with 7 bases between. The CDR3 extends over 13 amino acids. DNA of the CDR3: TGCGCCAGCAGCCAAGATCCGGAAACTGAAGCTTTCTTT. Encoded protein: CASSQDPETEAFF.

This chain connects TRBV4-1 to TRBJ1-4, with TRBD1 matching over 7 bases. Germline CDR1 reads MGHRA; CDR2 reads YSYEKL. CDR3 length equals 16 residues. Germline trimming cut 3 bases from V and 8 bases from J; bases unmatched to any gene: 12. Here the CDR3 reads CASSQRGQGGGEKLFF. The CDR3, as DNA: TGCGCCAGCAGCCAGAGGGGCCAGGGGGGTGGGGAAAAACTGTTTTTT.

The V and J genes are TRBV2 and TRBJ2-1, with TRBD1 matching 7 bases. The trim removed 8 bases at V and 9 bases at J, leaving 10 bases unmatched. This CDR3 has 13 residues. The germline CDR1 and CDR2 sequences are SNHLY and FYNNEI. The chain's CDR3 is CASGIRGSGEQFF. In DNA, the CDR3 is TGTGCCAGCGGCATCAGGGGGTCGGGTGAGCAGTTCTTC. The variable domain in full, with the rest retrieved from reference TRBV2 and TRBJ2-1, is EPEVTQTPSHQVTQMGQEVILRCVPISNHLYFYWYRQILGQKVEFLVSFYNNEISEKSEIFDDQFSVERPDGSNFTLKIRSTKLEDSAMYFCASGIRGSGEQFFGPGTRLTVL.

The CDR3 DNA reads TGTGCCAGCTTCAGACAGGCCATCTACAATGAGCAGTTCTTC. It codes for CASFRQAIYNEQFF. V and J are TRBV5-6 and TRBJ2-1; the D gene is possibly TRBD1 (6 bases). Trimming removed 7 bases from V and 3 bases from J, with 14 bases in between. Per the germline V gene, CDR1 is SGHDT and CDR2 is YYEEEE. There are 14 residues in the CDR3.

The chain recombines TRBV9 with TRBJ1-2, with D unresolved. Germline V gene lookup returns CDR1 SGDLS and CDR2 YYNGEE. The V end was cut by 3 bases, the J end by 5 bases, with 8 bases between. There are 12 residues in the CDR3. As DNA, the CDR3 is TGTGCCAGCAGCGGGGATTGGTATGGCTACACCTTC. Amino acid sequence: CASSGDWYGYTF.

This chain uses TRBV5-6 with TRBJ1-5, with no clear D. The CDR3 spans 15 residues. V was pared by 4 bases and J by 3 bases, with 14 bases between. Germline values: CDR1 SGHDT, CDR2 YYEEEE. CDR3 coding DNA: TGTGCCAGCAGCCTGGGGTATGCGGTCAATCAGCCCCAGCATTTT. This gives the protein CASSLGYAVNQPQHF.

The chain links TRBV10-2 to TRBJ2-7, with 8 nucleotides matching TRBD1. The V gene end was trimmed by 6 bases and the J gene end by 2 bases; junction bases not matched to a gene: 9. CDR1 and CDR2 (germline): WSHSY, SAAADI. The CDR3 covers 15 residues. The CDR3 here is CASRRGQENAYEQYF. In DNA form, the CDR3 reads TGCGCCAGCAGGAGGGGACAGGAGAATGCCTACGAGCAGTACTTC.

V and J are TRBV6-1 and TRBJ2-1; 9 nucleotides match TRBD1. V lost 5 bases to trimming and J lost 3 bases; unmatched junction nucleotides: 5. The CDR3 runs to 15 residues. Germline V gene lookup returns CDR1 MNHNS and CDR2 SASEGT. CDR3 sequence (DNA): TGTGCCAGCAGTAAGGAGGGACAGGGCTACAATGAGCAGTTCTTC. Residues: CASSKEGQGYNEQFF.

This clone has a handful of counts. This chain joins TRBV13 and TRBJ2-2; TRBD2 is a possible D gene (5 bases). The V end lost 5 bases, the J end lost 4 bases, and 20 bases lay between the germline ends. The CDR3 spans 17 residues. Germline CDR1 is PRHDT and CDR2 is FYEKMQ (reference sequence). In nucleotides, the CDR3 is TGTGCCAGCAGCCCCCGGCGGGTTCTAAATCCCACCGGGGAGCTGTTTTTT. Protein product: CASSPRRVLNPTGELFF.

CDR3 region: CASSSPTGRGFF. The CDR3 nucleotides read TGTGCCAGCAGCTCCCCGACAGGTCGAGGGTTCTTC. J is TRBJ2-1 and V is TRBV5-6; a weak D match, TRBD1 (6 bases). CDR3 size: 12 residues. V was cut by 3 bases and J by 15 bases, with 16 bases left in between. Germline lookup yields CDR1 SGHDT and CDR2 YYEEEE.